The source of this T cell receptor (beta chain) is a study of cytomegalovirus exposure and HLA in healthy donors. CDR1 and CDR2 from the germline V gene are WNHNN and SYGVQD (reference sequence). Between the trimmed V and J ends, which lost 6 bases and 1 base, there was a span of 9 bases. The length of the CDR3 is 14 residues. This PCR relied on a set of 60 Vbeta primers and 13 Jbeta primers. Sequenced by immunoSEQ multiplex PCR; TCRdb stores in-frame clones only, minus some. The data hold some 65,000 clones, with roughly 71% observed a single time. The TCR was taken from a man over 45 in good health and CMV-seropositive. The rearrangement links TRBV10-1 to TRBJ2-2; possibly TRBD1 for D (6 bases). The sample consisted of PBMCs. This CDR3 reads CASRRGRNTGELFF. CDR3 coding DNA: TGCGCCAGCAGGAGGGGGAGGAACACCGGGGAGCTGTTTTTT.